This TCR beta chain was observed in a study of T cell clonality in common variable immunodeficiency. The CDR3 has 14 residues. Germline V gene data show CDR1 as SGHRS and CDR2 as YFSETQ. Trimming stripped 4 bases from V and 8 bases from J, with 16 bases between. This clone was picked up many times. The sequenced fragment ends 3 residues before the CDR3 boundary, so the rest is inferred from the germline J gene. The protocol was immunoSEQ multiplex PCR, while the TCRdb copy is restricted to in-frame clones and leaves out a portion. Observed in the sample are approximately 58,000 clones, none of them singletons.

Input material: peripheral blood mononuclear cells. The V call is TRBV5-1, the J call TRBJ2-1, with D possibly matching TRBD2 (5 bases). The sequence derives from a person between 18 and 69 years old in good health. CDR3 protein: CASSPLLVAHEQFF. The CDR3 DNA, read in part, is TGCGCCAGCAGCCCGTTACTAGTTGCCCATGAG. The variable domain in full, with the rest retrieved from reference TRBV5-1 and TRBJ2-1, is KAGVTQTPRYLIKTRGQQVTLSCSPISGHRSVSWYQQTPGQGLQFLFEYFSETQRNKGNFPGRFSGRQFSNSRSEMNVSTLELGDSALYLCASSPLLVAHEQFFGPGTRLTVL.